Following are 4 T cell receptor beta chains from one sample sequenced in a study of blood T cells in healthy people across ages. A sample-barcoded 5' primer and a J-beta primer mix were used in a second PCR of roughly 6 to 12 cycles. TCRdb used MiXCR to reprocess the 5' RACE reads, holding one entry per CDR3 protein. Of 1.8 million or so distinct CDR3 sequences listed, roughly two fifths are singletons. Sequencing was performed on blood. The source of these receptors is a human donor in good health.

In DNA form, the CDR3 reads TGTGCCAGCAGCCATGGCACTTACACCGGGGAGCTGTTTTTT. Amino acids: CASSHGTYTGELFF. This chain links TRBV7-2 with TRBJ2-2; no firm D call. Germline values: CDR1 SGHTA, CDR2 FQGNSA. CDR3 length: 14 amino acids. Trimming left V 5 bases short and J 3 bases short, with 10 bases between.

The chain is built from TRBV20-1 and TRBJ2-4; 7 bases fit TRBD1. Gene TRBJ2-7 matches the end of the DNA better, so the J call may be wrong. Germline V gives CDR1 DFQATT, CDR2 SNEGSKA (reference sequence). This CDR3 is 13 amino acids long. The chain's CDR3 is CSVIDPTGREQYF. The CDR3 coding sequence is TGCAGTGTCATAGACCCGACAGGGCGCGAGCAGTACTTC.

V is TRBV7-2 and J is TRBJ2-5; D may be TRBD1 (6 bases). CDR3 size: 16 residues. V was shortened by 1 base and J by 9 bases, with 21 bases between the two germline ends. Germline lookup yields CDR1 SGHTA and CDR2 FQGNSA. The CDR3 sequence is CASSLDAGESVGAQYF. CDR3 sequence (DNA): TGTGCCAGCAGCTTAGATGCAGGGGAGAGTGTCGGGGCCCAGTACTTC.

The chain links TRBV7-2 to TRBJ2-5; maybe TRBD1 (5 bases). V was pared by 4 bases and J by 4 bases, with 19 bases between. Germline CDR1 reads SGHTA; CDR2 reads FQGNSA. The CDR3 runs to 16 residues. This CDR3 is CASSYGQGANLETQYF. As DNA, the CDR3 is TGTGCCAGCAGCTACGGACAAGGGGCAAATCTAGAGACCCAGTACTTC.